The 15 T cell receptor beta chains listed next were all sequenced from one sample in a study of T cells in localized non-small cell lung cancer. Sequencing was performed with immunoSEQ multiplex PCR; in TCRdb, only in-frame clones are kept and a portion is missing. This sample carries 50,000 to 60,000 clones, around 86% of them seen once, and the ten largest clones take roughly 16%. This sample comprised PBMCs, obtained before any cancer treatment. The receptors derive from a female donor with stage II lung adenocarcinoma.

This clone was seen a few times. The V call is TRBV14, the J call TRBJ2-1; maybe TRBD2 (6 bases). The V end was cut by 0 bases, the J end by 4 bases, with 13 bases between. The CDR3 totals 16 residues. Per the germline V gene, CDR1 is SGHDN and CDR2 is FVKESK. CDR3 region: CASSQEEGLLYNEQFF. Here the CDR3 DNA reads TGTGCCAGCAGCCAAGAGGAGGGACTTCTTTACAATGAGCAGTTCTTC.

This clone occurred once. V and J are TRBV5-8 and TRBJ2-1; D possibly corresponds to TRBD2 (7 bases). This CDR3 has 17 amino acids. The V and J ends lost 4 bases and 4 bases respectively, with 21 bases between them. The germline V gene has CDR1 SGHTS and CDR2 YDEGEE. The CDR3 reads CASSLYVGGGLYNEQFF. CDR3 sequence (DNA): TGTGCCAGCAGCCTATATGTAGGGGGGGGTTTATACAATGAGCAGTTCTTC.

This rearrangement joins TRBV5-1 to TRBJ1-1; D ambiguous. V was shortened by 4 bases and J by 1 base, with 8 bases between the two germline ends. This CDR3 spans 13 amino acids. Germline CDR1 is SGHRS and CDR2 is YFSETQ. The CDR3 spells CASSEAWNTEAFF. The CDR3 DNA reads TGCGCCAGCAGCGAGGCTTGGAACACTGAAGCTTTCTTT.

The chain carries TRBV11-2 and TRBJ2-5, with D uncertain. The J call may be wrong; the DNA end is better matched by TRBJ2-7. Germline-derived CDR1 and CDR2 are SGHAT and FQNNGV. The CDR3 is made up of 12 amino acids. The CDR3 DNA sequence: TGTGCCAGCAGCCCAAATGGGTACGAGCAGTACTTC. This encodes CASSPNGYEQYF.

The chain is built from TRBV19 and TRBJ2-3, with a tentative D call TRBD1 (6 bases). Germline assignment: CDR1 LNHDA and CDR2 SQIVND (reference sequence). Trimming took 3 bases from V and 1 from J, leaving 8 bases between them. The CDR3 runs to 14 residues. The CDR3 nucleotides are TGTGCCAGTAGTATGCGGACAGGCACAGATACGCAGTATTTT. This translates into CASSMRTGTDTQYF.

The chain carries TRBV4-1 and TRBJ1-1; a possible D gene is TRBD1 (5 bases). Germline V gene data show CDR1 as MGHRA and CDR2 as YSYEKL. This CDR3 is built from 15 residues. V was cut by 0 bases and J by 3 bases, with 11 bases left in between. The CDR3, as DNA: TGCGCCAGCAGCCAAGATGGACGGGGGGACACTGAAGCTTTCTTT. Its translation: CASSQDGRGDTEAFF.

The chain has TRBV7-3 and TRBJ2-2; D possibly matches TRBD1 or TRBD2 (5 bases each). The CDR3 has 16 amino acids. V was clipped by 1 base and J by 4 bases, with 13 bases between them. Germline assignment: CDR1 SGHTA and CDR2 FQGTGA. As DNA, the CDR3 is TGTGCCAGCAGCTTAATCGGTGGGGACCGCACCGGGGAGCTGTTTTTT. Its protein is CASSLIGGDRTGELFF.

The chain joins TRBV7-9 to TRBJ1-2, with D perhaps TRBD1 (6 bases). Germline CDR1 SEHNR, CDR2 FQNEAQ (reference sequence). V was pared by 6 bases and J by 4 bases, with 15 bases between. The CDR3 has 14 amino acids. CDR3 sequence (DNA): TGTGCCAGCAGTAGGACAGTAAGTGGCTATGGCTACACCTTC. Translated, it gives CASSRTVSGYGYTF. Full variable domain (missing parts from reference TRBV7-9 and TRBJ1-2): DTGVSQNPRHKITKRGQNVTFRCDPISEHNRLYWYRQTLGQGPEFLTYFQNEAQLEKSRLLSDRFSAERPKGSFSTLEIQRTEQGDSAMYLCASSRTVSGYGYTFGSGTRLTVV.

The chain carries TRBV27 and TRBJ2-3; 8 nucleotides match TRBD2. V shed 6 bases and J 3 bases; nucleotides not matched to a gene: 11. From germline, CDR1 is MNHEY and CDR2 SMNVEV (reference sequence). The CDR3 is 16 residues long. CDR3: CASSSPGGAATDTQYF. In DNA, the CDR3 is TGTGCCAGCAGCTCCCCCGGGGGGGCTGCGACAGATACGCAGTATTTT.

The chain is built from TRBV30 and TRBJ1-1; maybe TRBD1 (6 bases). The V end was cut by 4 bases, the J end by 8 bases, with 11 bases between. CDR3 length: 11 residues. From germline, CDR1 is GTSNPN and CDR2 SVGIG (reference sequence). The CDR3, as DNA: TGTGCCTGGACCTCGGACAGAGAAGCTTTCTTT. Translation gives CAWTSDREAFF.

V usage is TRBV19 and J usage is TRBJ1-5; the D is unclear. V shed 9 bases and J shed 7 bases, with 16 bases lying between them. CDR1 and CDR2 from the germline V gene are LNHDA and SQIVND (reference sequence). The CDR3 contains 13 residues. The CDR3 DNA is TGTGCCAGCCAGGATCAAGTAGGGCAGCCCCAGCATTTT. The encoded protein is CASQDQVGQPQHF.

The DNA of the CDR3 is TGCGCCAGCAGCTTGGAGCCCCATAGCGGGGGGACTGGCACAGATACGCAGTATTTT. Protein sequence: CASSLEPHSGGTGTDTQYF. The V call is TRBV5-1, the J call TRBJ2-3, with 10 bases matching TRBD2. The J segment lost 1 base and the V segment lost 0 bases, leaving 11 bases of the junction unmatched. The germline V gene encodes CDR1 SGHRS and CDR2 YFSETQ. The length of the CDR3 is 19 residues. Based on the CDR3 plus reference TRBV5-1 and TRBJ2-3, the full variable domain is KAGVTQTPRYLIKTRGQQVTLSCSPISGHRSVSWYQQTPGQGLQFLFEYFSETQRNKGNFPGRFSGRQFSNSRSEMNVSTLELGDSALYLCASSLEPHSGGTGTDTQYFGPGTRLTVL.

The rearrangement links TRBV5-1 to TRBJ1-1, with TRBD1 matching over 9 bases. J lost 5 bases, V lost 5 bases, and 16 bases had no gene match. Germline V gene data show CDR1 as SGHRS and CDR2 as YFSETQ. There are 17 residues in the CDR3. CDR3 residues: CASSYGGPGQGETEAFF. The CDR3, as DNA: TGCGCCAGCAGTTATGGAGGGCCGGGACAGGGTGAAACTGAAGCTTTCTTT.

This sequence joins TRBV19 and TRBJ1-2; D gene unclear. V dropped 7 bases and J dropped 3 bases, with 24 bases sitting between them. CDR1 is LNHDA, CDR2 SQIVND, per germline (reference sequence). This CDR3 comprises 17 residues. CDR3 in amino acids: CASTLTARGRHDYGYTF. The DNA for the CDR3 is TGTGCCAGTACCCTTACCGCCCGGGGTCGGCACGACTATGGCTACACCTTC. The full variable domain, with the rest looked up from reference TRBV19 and TRBJ1-2, is DGGITQSPKYLFRKEGQNVTLSCEQNLNHDAMYWYRQDPGQGLRLIYYSQIVNDFQKGDIAEGYSVSREKKESFPLTVTSAQKNPTAFYLCASTLTARGRHDYGYTFGSGTRLTVV.

This chain joins TRBV2 and TRBJ2-1; 10 nucleotides line up with TRBD1. J was trimmed by 6 bases and V by 5 bases; bases with no gene match: 7. The V gene's germline CDR1 is SNHLY and CDR2 FYNNEI. The CDR3 contains 15 residues. CDR3 loop: CASSRTGGNPNEQFF. CDR3 bases: TGTGCCAGCAGTCGGACAGGGGGTAACCCCAATGAGCAGTTCTTC. The full variable domain, with the rest looked up from reference TRBV2 and TRBJ2-1, is EPEVTQTPSHQVTQMGQEVILRCVPISNHLYFYWYRQILGQKVEFLVSFYNNEISEKSEIFDDQFSVERPDGSNFTLKIRSTKLEDSAMYFCASSRTGGNPNEQFFGPGTRLTVL.